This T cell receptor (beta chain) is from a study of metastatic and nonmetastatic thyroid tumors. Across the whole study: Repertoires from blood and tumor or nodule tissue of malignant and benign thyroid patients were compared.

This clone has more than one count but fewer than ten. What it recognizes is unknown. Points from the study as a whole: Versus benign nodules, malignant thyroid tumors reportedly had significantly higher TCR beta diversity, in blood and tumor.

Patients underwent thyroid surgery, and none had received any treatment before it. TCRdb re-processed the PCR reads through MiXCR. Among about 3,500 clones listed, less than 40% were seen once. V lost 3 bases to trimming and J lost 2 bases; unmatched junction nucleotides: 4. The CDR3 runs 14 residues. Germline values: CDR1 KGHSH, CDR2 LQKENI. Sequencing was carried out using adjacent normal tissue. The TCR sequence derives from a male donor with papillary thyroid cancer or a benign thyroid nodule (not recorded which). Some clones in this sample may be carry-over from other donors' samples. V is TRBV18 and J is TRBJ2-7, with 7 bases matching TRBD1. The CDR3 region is CASSPRDRTYEQYF. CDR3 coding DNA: TGTGCCAGCTCACCCCGGGACAGAACCTACGAGCAGTACTTC.